The 21 T cell receptor beta chains below come from one sample, sequenced in a study of glioma-infiltrating T cells. TCR alpha and beta CDR3 regions were amplified from RNA using iRepertoire nested multiplex PCR. Using its own MiXCR run on the multiplex PCR reads, TCRdb lists one record per CDR3 protein. This table has about 94,000 distinct CDR3 sequences, 23% appearing once. Sequences were obtained from glioma tissue, nonneoplastic brain tissue, or PBMCs (not recorded which). The receptors stem from a human donor with low-grade glioma or glioblastoma, undergoing nonglioma brain surgery, or in good health (not recorded which).

The chain links TRBV5-4 to TRBJ1-1, with 7 bases aligning to TRBD1. Germline V lookup: CDR1 SGHNT, CDR2 YYREEE (reference sequence). The CDR3 consists of 17 residues. V shed 4 bases and J 0 bases; nucleotides not matched to a gene: 12. CDR3 residues: CASSPPGQGGLNTEAFF. The CDR3 region has the DNA TGTGCCAGCAGCCCCCCGGGGCAGGGGGGCCTGAACACTGAAGCTTTCTTT.

Ten or more counts support this clonotype. The rearrangement links TRBV6-5 to TRBJ1-5; a weak D match, TRBD1 (6 bases). V dropped 2 bases and J dropped 6 bases, with 11 bases sitting between them. Germline CDR1 and CDR2: MNHEY and SVGAGI. The CDR3 totals 14 residues. This chain's CDR3 is CASSYGGASQPQHF. CDR3 sequence (DNA): TGTGCCAGCAGTTACGGGGGGGCAAGTCAGCCCCAGCATTTT.

At least ten counts were recorded for this clonotype. The chain carries TRBV7-6 and TRBJ2-1; 7 bases match TRBD2. The CDR3 spans 16 residues. Germline loops: CDR1 SGHVS, CDR2 FNYEAQ. Trimming at V came to 4 bases and at J to 3 bases, leaving 9 bases not matched to a gene. CDR3 amino acids: CASSYAGGSNYNEQFF. The CDR3 coding sequence is TGTGCCAGCAGCTATGCTGGCGGGAGTAACTACAATGAGCAGTTCTTC.

This clonotype has more than one count but fewer than ten. The chain couples TRBV5-4 to TRBJ2-5, with 8 bases aligning to TRBD1. Germline CDR1 is SGHNT and CDR2 is YYREEE (reference sequence). CDR3 length equals 16 residues. The ends lost 4 bases at V and 0 bases at J; junction bases unmatched: 8. The CDR3 here is CASSPRQGPYQETQYF. CDR3 bases: TGTGCCAGCAGCCCGAGACAGGGGCCATACCAAGAGACCCAGTACTTC.

This clonotype has at least ten counts. This rearrangement joins TRBV2 to TRBJ1-1, with 7 positions matching TRBD1. The germline gives CDR1 SNHLY, CDR2 FYNNEI. The V and J ends lost 6 bases and 7 bases, in that order; junction bases with no gene match: 11. The CDR3 sequence is 14 residues long. The CDR3 region is CASRAQQGTFEAFF. The CDR3 DNA reads as TGTGCCAGCAGAGCTCAACAGGGGACGTTTGAAGCTTTCTTT.

Ten or more counts support this clonotype. V gene TRBV29-1 combines with J gene TRBJ2-3; maybe TRBD2 (5 bases). The CDR3 sequence is 12 residues long. Trimming cost V 5 bases and J 1 base, with 7 bases left between them. Germline V gene lookup returns CDR1 SQVTM and CDR2 ANQGSEA. The CDR3 nucleotides are TGCAGCGTTTGGCGGGGCACAGATACGCAGTATTTT. It specifies CSVWRGTDTQYF.

This clonotype was observed at least ten times. V usage is TRBV11-1 and J usage is TRBJ2-7, with TRBD2 matching over 7 bases. Germline values: CDR1 SGHAT, CDR2 FQDESV (reference sequence). J was trimmed by 4 bases and V by 1 base; bases with no gene match: 4. The CDR3 runs to 14 residues. CDR3 amino acids: CASSLGGGGYEQYF. The CDR3, as DNA: TGTGCCAGCAGCTTAGGCGGGGGTGGATACGAGCAGTACTTC. Based on the CDR3 plus reference TRBV11-1 and TRBJ2-7, the full variable domain is EAEVAQSPRYKITEKSQAVAFWCDPISGHATLYWYRQILGQGPELLVQFQDESVVDDSQLPKDRFSAERLKGVDSTLKIQPAELGDSAMYLCASSLGGGGYEQYFGPGTRLTVT.

V usage is TRBV18 and J usage is TRBJ1-1; D possibly corresponds to TRBD1 (6 bases). Germline CDR1 is KGHSH and CDR2 is LQKENI. Between the trimmed V and J ends, which lost 3 bases and 8 bases, there was a span of 16 bases. This CDR3 has 14 amino acids. CDR3 DNA sequence: TGTGCCAGCTCACCCTCGACAGGCCCGAACGAAGCTTTCTTT. It encodes CASSPSTGPNEAFF.

Ten or more counts support this clonotype. The gene calls are TRBV6-1 and TRBJ1-6; possibly TRBD1 for D (6 bases). The germline CDR1 and CDR2 sequences are MNHNS and SASEGT. V gave up 5 bases and J gave up 5 bases, with 16 bases separating them. CDR3 length: 16 amino acids. CDR3: CASSLALQGNNSPLHF. The CDR3 nucleotides read TGTGCCAGCAGTTTAGCCCTACAGGGTAATAATTCACCCCTCCACTTT.

Here the CDR3 reads CASSQGREQYF. The CDR3 DNA reads as TGTGCCAGCAGCCAAGGGAGGGAGCAGTACTTC. This rearrangement joins TRBV12-3 or TRBV12-4 to TRBJ2-7; TRBD2 might be the D (6 bases). The CDR3 has 11 amino acids. The ends were cut back, 6 bases at V and 7 bases at J, with 10 bases in the middle.

A note on this clonotype: A read error may produce the germline difference seen at one junction end. This chain links TRBV11-2 with TRBJ2-5; D is undetermined. This CDR3 comprises 11 residues. Germline V gene sequence: CDR1 SGHAT, CDR2 FQNNGV. The DNA of the CDR3 is TGTGCCAGCAGCGCGCAAGAGACCAAGTACTTC. Translation gives CASSAQETKYF.

This clonotype was counted ten times or more. The chain employs TRBV25-1 and TRBJ1-1; no clear D gene. Germline-derived CDR1 and CDR2 are MGHDK and SYGVNS. V was shortened by 2 bases and J by 1 base, with 11 bases between the two germline ends. This CDR3 has 15 amino acids. The CDR3 loop is CASSEAGRQNTEAFF. CDR3 nucleotides: TGTGCCAGCAGTGAAGCCGGACGGCAGAACACTGAAGCTTTCTTT.

Notes on this clonotype: A read error may be the cause here, since a much bigger clone is one base away. The chain is built from TRBV20-1 and TRBJ2-1; 11 nucleotides agree with TRBD2. Germline V CDR1 and CDR2: DFQATT, SNEGSKA (reference sequence). CDR3 size: 16 residues. Trimming removed 6 bases from V and 5 bases from J; junction bases left unmatched: 12. This CDR3 is CSASTSGRRTNNEQFF. The CDR3 bases are TGCAGTGCCTCAACTAGCGGGAGAAGGACCAACAATGAGCAGTTCTTC.

This clonotype was counted between two and nine times. The chain's CDR3 is CASSHQSTNTEAFF. The CDR3 DNA reads as TGTGCCAGCTCTCACCAGTCCACGAACACTGAAGCTTTCTTT. The V gene is TRBV18, the J gene TRBJ1-1; D remains ambiguous. The CDR3 covers 14 residues. Trimming took off 6 bases at V and 1 base at J, with 12 bases between the two ends. Germline V gene data show CDR1 as KGHSH and CDR2 as LQKENI.

This clonotype was observed a single time. A junction boundary mismatches the germline segment, possibly from a read error. CDR3 sequence: CASGTGQETQYF. The CDR3 nucleotides are TGTGCCAGCGGAACGGGGCAAGAGACCCAGTATTTC. The V gene is TRBV2, the J gene TRBJ2-5; D possibly uses TRBD1 or TRBD2 (5 bases each). Per germline, CDR1 SNHLY and CDR2 FYNNEI. The CDR3 has 12 amino acids.

This clonotype occurred a few times. The gene calls are TRBV5-1 and TRBJ1-1; D call uncertain. Germline values: CDR1 SGHRS, CDR2 YFSETQ. The CDR3 extends over 12 amino acids. Trimming took off 4 bases at V and 4 bases at J, with 8 bases between the two ends. The CDR3 DNA follows: TGCGCCAGCAGCGGAATCAGCACTGAAGCTTTCTTT. Translating gives CASSGISTEAFF.

There are many counts of this clonotype. The genes are TRBV20-1 and TRBJ2-7, with D possibly matching TRBD1 (6 bases). CDR3 length: 11 residues. CDR1 and CDR2 from the germline V gene are DFQATT and SNEGSKA (reference sequence). V lost 6 bases to trimming and J lost 1 base, with 7 bases between them. As DNA, the CDR3 is TGCAGTGCACAGGGATCCTACGAGCAGTACTTC. Translated, it gives CSAQGSYEQYF.

The chain is built from TRBV4-2 and TRBJ2-2; D might be TRBD1 (6 bases). Germline V gene sequence: CDR1 LGHNA, CDR2 YNFKEQ. The V gene lost 2 bases and the J gene lost 5 bases, with 12 bases spanning the gap. This CDR3 comprises 15 residues. The CDR3 reads CASSQNRAETGELFF. The CDR3 DNA sequence: TGTGCCAGCAGCCAAAACAGGGCGGAGACCGGGGAGCTGTTTTTT.

In its sample, this clonotype was seen many times. The V gene is TRBV5-1, the J gene TRBJ1-1; 7 bases are a match to TRBD1. Germline V lookup: CDR1 SGHRS, CDR2 YFSETQ. CDR3 length equals 15 residues. The junction had 6 bases not matched to a gene; V was cut back by 4 bases and J by 0 bases. In DNA form, the CDR3 reads TGCGCCAGCAGCCCAGAGGGGGCTATGAACACTGAAGCTTTCTTT. Translating it yields CASSPEGAMNTEAFF. Full variable domain (outside the CDR3, taken from reference TRBV5-1 and TRBJ1-1): KAGVTQTPRYLIKTRGQQVTLSCSPISGHRSVSWYQQTPGQGLQFLFEYFSETQRNKGNFPGRFSGRQFSNSRSEMNVSTLELGDSALYLCASSPEGAMNTEAFFGQGTRLTVV.

By sample fraction, this clonotype is medium-sized. The chain has TRBV27 and TRBJ1-1; 8 bases line up with TRBD1. There are 16 residues in the CDR3. Trimming took 9 bases from V and 0 from J; bases not matched to a gene: 12. Germline-derived CDR1 and CDR2 are MNHEY and SMNVEV (reference sequence). CDR3 amino acids: CASSKGTGLLNTEAFF. CDR3 nucleotides: TGTGCCAGTTCAAAGGGGACAGGTTTACTGAACACTGAAGCTTTCTTT.

This clonotype was observed many times. V usage is TRBV7-9 and J usage is TRBJ2-5; D is uncertain. V was pared by 0 bases and J by 0 bases, with 8 bases between. The CDR3 length is 15 residues. CDR1 is SEHNR and CDR2 is FQNEAQ in the germline V gene (reference sequence). CDR3 sequence reads: CASSLAGMNQETQYF. The CDR3, as DNA: TGTGCCAGCAGCTTAGCGGGAATGAACCAAGAGACCCAGTACTTC.